This T cell receptor beta chain was sequenced in a study of T cell responses to AZD1222 COVID-19 vaccine. Notes on the study in general: Clonal diversity was possibly underestimated; the donors were predominantly white British and more often female. Nearly half of spike-specific TCRs reportedly target variant regions that are unmutated in the B.1.351 and B.1.1.7 variants.

Details on this clone: The antigen is undetermined.

The J segment lost 4 bases and the V segment lost 1 base, leaving 8 bases of the junction unmatched. This CDR3 is built from 15 residues. CDR1 GTSNPN and CDR2 SVGIG come from the germline V gene (reference sequence). TCRdb's table, derived via immunoSEQ multiplex PCR, lists solely in-frame clones and lacks some. The sample includes 120,000 to 150,000 clones, around 91% seen only once; the top ten take 5%. Sample: peripheral blood, taken on day 0 of AZD1222 vaccination. The chain carries TRBV30 and TRBJ2-7, with 9 bases fitting TRBD1. This sequence originates from an adult in good health. DNA for the CDR3: TGTGCCTGGAGTGGGGGGACAGGGATTACGTACGAGCAGTACTTC. It codes for CAWSGGTGITYEQYF. The complete variable domain, with remaining parts taken from reference TRBV30 and TRBJ2-7, reads SQTIHQWPATLVQPVGSPLSLECTVEGTSNPNLYWYRQAAGRGLQLLFYSVGIGQISSEVPQNLSASRPQDRQFILSSKKLLLSDSGFYLCAWSGGTGITYEQYFGPGTRLTVT.